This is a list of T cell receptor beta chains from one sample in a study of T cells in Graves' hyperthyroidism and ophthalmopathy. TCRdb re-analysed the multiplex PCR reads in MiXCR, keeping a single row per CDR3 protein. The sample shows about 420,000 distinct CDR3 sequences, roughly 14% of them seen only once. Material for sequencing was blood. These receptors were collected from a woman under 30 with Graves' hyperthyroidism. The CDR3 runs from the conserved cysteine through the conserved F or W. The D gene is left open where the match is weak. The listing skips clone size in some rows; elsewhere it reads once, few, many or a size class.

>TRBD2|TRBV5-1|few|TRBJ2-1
CASSETSGGHEQFF
TGCGCCAGCAGCGAGACTAGCGGGGGGCATGAGCAGTTCTTC
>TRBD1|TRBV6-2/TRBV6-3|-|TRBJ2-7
CASRKLGQGVDEQYF
TGTGCCAGCAGAAAATTGGGACAGGGGGTCGACGAGCAGTACTTC
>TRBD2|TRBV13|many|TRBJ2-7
CASSLGTSGGTYEQYF
TGTGCCAGCAGCTTAGGTACTAGCGGGGGCACCTACGAGCAGTACTTC
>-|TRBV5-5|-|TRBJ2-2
CASLNGGPNTGELFF
TGTGCCAGCCTCAATGGGGGCCCGAACACCGGGGAGCTGTTTTTT
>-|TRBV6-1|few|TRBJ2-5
CASSNGQHQETQYF
TGTGCCAGCAGCAACGGACAGCACCAAGAGACCCAGTACTTC
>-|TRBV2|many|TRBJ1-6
CASSRDGYSPLHF
TGTGCCAGCAGCCGGGACGGTTATTCACCCCTCCACTTT
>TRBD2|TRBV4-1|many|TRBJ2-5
CASSQGVAGDQETQYF
TGCGCCAGCAGCCAAGGAGTAGCGGGGGACCAAGAGACCCAGTACTTC
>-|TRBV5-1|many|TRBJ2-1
CASSLVPYNEQFF
TGCGCCAGCAGCTTGGTTCCCTACAATGAGCAGTTCTTC
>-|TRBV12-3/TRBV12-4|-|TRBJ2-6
CASSLALADSGANVLTF
TGTGCCAGCAGTTTAGCGTTGGCGGACTCTGGGGCCAACGTCCTGACTTTC
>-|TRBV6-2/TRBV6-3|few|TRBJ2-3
CASSFRRGTAPTDTQYF
TGTGCCAGCAGTTTTAGGCGAGGGACCGCCCCTACGGATACGCAGTATTTT
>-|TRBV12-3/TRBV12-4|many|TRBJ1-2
CASSPGALINYGYTF
TGTGCCAGCAGCCCAGGGGCGCTGATCAACTATGGCTACACCTTC
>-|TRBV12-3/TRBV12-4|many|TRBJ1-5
CASSLGLEGGQPQHF
TGTGCCAGCAGTCTCGGACTTGAAGGAGGTCAGCCCCAGCATTTT
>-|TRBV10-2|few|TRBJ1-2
CASSESQGSNYGYTF
TGCGCCAGCAGTGAGTCCCAGGGATCTAACTATGGCTACACCTTC
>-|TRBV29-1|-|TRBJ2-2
CSVDAGNTGELFF
TGCAGCGTTGACGCAGGGAACACCGGGGAGCTGTTTTTT
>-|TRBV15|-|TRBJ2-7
CATSRDRLEQYF
TGTGCCACCAGCAGAGATCGACTCGAGCAGTACTTC
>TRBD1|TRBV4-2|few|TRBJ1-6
CASSQEQGTNNSPLHF
TGTGCCAGCAGCCAAGAACAGGGGACCAATAATTCACCCCTCCACTTT
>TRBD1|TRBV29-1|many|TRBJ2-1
CSGGDRGRSNEQFF
TGCAGCGGGGGGGACAGGGGGCGAAGCAATGAGCAGTTCTTC
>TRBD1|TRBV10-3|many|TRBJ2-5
CAISESPRQGRKETQYF
TGTGCCATCAGTGAGTCCCCGCGACAGGGGAGGAAAGAGACCCAGTACTTC
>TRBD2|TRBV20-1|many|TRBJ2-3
CSARAGTSGFYTDTQYF
TGCAGTGCTAGAGCTGGGACTAGCGGATTTTACACAGATACGCAGTATTTT
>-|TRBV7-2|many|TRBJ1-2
CASLAETNYGYTF
TGTGCCAGCCTGGCGGAGACTAACTATGGCTACACCTTC
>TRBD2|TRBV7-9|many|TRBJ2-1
CASSVIAGVGSSYNEQFF
TGTGCCAGCAGCGTTATAGCGGGAGTTGGAAGCTCCTACAATGAGCAGTTCTTC
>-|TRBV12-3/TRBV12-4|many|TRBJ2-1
CASSPPPGGSSYNEQFF
TGTGCCAGCAGTCCGCCCCCCGGAGGGAGCTCCTACAATGAGCAGTTCTTC
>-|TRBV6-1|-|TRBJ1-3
CASILDRPVAGNTIYF
TGTGCCAGCATCTTGGACAGACCCGTCGCTGGAAACACCATATATTTT
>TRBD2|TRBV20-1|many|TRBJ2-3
CSAPSSGGADTQYF
TGCAGTGCTCCCTCTAGCGGAGGGGCAGATACGCAGTATTTT
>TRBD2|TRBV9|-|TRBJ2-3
CASSAGLAGGGDTQYF
TGTGCCAGCAGCGCCGGACTAGCGGGAGGGGGGGATACGCAGTATTTT
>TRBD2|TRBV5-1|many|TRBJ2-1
CASSLLAGGPNNEQFF
TGCGCCAGCAGCTTACTAGCGGGGGGGCCTAACAATGAGCAGTTCTTC
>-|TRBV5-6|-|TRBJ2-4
CASSFLLGAKNIQYF
TGTGCCAGCAGCTTCCTCCTTGGCGCCAAAAACATTCAGTACTTC
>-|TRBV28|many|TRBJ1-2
CASSRPEGYTF
TGTGCCAGCAGTCGACCCGAAGGCTACACCTTC
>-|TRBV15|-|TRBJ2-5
CATSRGGTTETQYF
TGTGCCACCAGCAGAGGAGGCACTACAGAGACCCAGTACTTC
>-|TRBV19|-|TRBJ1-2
CASSQGTLSLYGYTF
TGTGCCAGTAGTCAGGGGACCCTATCCCTCTATGGCTACACCTTC
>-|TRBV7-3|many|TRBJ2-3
CASSRGTREVGTDTQYF
TGTGCCAGCAGCCGAGGGACGCGGGAAGTCGGCACAGATACGCAGTATTTT
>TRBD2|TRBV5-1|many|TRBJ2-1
CASSLLTSGYNEQFF
TGCGCCAGCAGCTTGTTGACTAGCGGATACAATGAGCAGTTCTTC
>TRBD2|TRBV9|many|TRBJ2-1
CASSVSEGHAGVVNEQFF
TGTGCCAGCAGCGTATCGGAAGGACATGCGGGAGTGGTCAATGAGCAGTTCTTC
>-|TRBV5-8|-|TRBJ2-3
CASSFLQGGNTDTQYF
TGTGCCAGCAGCTTCCTTCAGGGGGGTAACACAGATACGCAGTATTTT
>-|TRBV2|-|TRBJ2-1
CASAELNWIQEQFF
TGTGCCAGCGCGGAGCTAAACTGGATTCAGGAGCAGTTCTTC
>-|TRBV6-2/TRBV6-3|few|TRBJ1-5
CASSYGWARNQPQHF
TGTGCCAGCAGTTACGGGTGGGCGCGCAATCAGCCCCAGCATTTT
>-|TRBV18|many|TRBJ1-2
CASSANYGYTF
TGTGCCAGCTCAGCTAACTATGGCTACACCTTC
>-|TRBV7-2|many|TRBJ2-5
CASSLDGGRETQYF
TGTGCCAGCAGCTTAGACGGGGGCAGGGAGACCCAGTACTTC
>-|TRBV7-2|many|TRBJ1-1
CASSFRGGAFF
TGTGCCAGCAGCTTCAGGGGAGGAGCTTTCTTT
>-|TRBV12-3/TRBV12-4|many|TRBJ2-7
CASRRGSYEQYF
TGTGCCAGCCGCCGGGGGTCCTACGAGCAGTACTTC